A single sample is the source of the 10 T cell receptor beta chains below, sequenced in a study of Ad26.COV2.S vaccination and SARS-CoV-2 variants. The treatment here: 15 to 20 received Ad26.COV2.S at low or high dose, single or two shots; about 5 received placebo; per-sample allocation not given. The samples date from day 63 after the first vaccine or placebo injection. Measured with immunoSEQ multiplex PCR; TCRdb has only the in-frame clones, and not every one. The sample yields about 350,000 clones, 70% to 90% seen once. Sequences were derived from peripheral blood, sampled in a trial of Ad26.COV2.S vaccine versus placebo. All receptors come from a person between 18 and 59 years old who received the Ad26.COV2.S COVID-19 vaccine or a placebo.

The genes are TRBV7-9 and TRBJ1-1; no clear D. CDR3 length: 16 amino acids. CDR1 and CDR2 from the germline V gene are SEHNR and FQNEAQ (reference sequence). V lost 4 bases, J lost 3 bases, and 18 bases lay in between. CDR3 sequence reads: CASSWSEEIKDTEAFF. CDR3 coding DNA: TGTGCCAGCAGCTGGTCGGAGGAGATAAAGGACACTGAAGCTTTCTTT.

The J gene is TRBJ1-2, the V gene TRBV5-8, with 8 positions matching TRBD1. Per the germline V gene, CDR1 is SGHTS and CDR2 is YDEGEE. The CDR3 covers 13 residues. V lost 10 bases, J lost 1 base, and 6 bases stayed unmatched. Here the CDR3 DNA reads TGTGCCGGAGACAGGGGTATTAACTATGGCTACACCTTC. Translation: CAGDRGINYGYTF.

The chain employs TRBV28 and TRBJ2-5, with a possible D match to TRBD2 (6 bases). The germline V gene encodes CDR1 MDHEN and CDR2 SYDVKM. V gave up 6 bases and J gave up 3 bases, with 20 bases separating them. The CDR3 loop spans 16 amino acids. The CDR3 DNA reads as TGTGCCAGCAGCCAGCCTGACAAGGAGGGAGAAGAGACCCAGTACTTC. Its translation: CASSQPDKEGEETQYF.

This sequence joins TRBV28 and TRBJ1-1; D is undetermined. This CDR3 is 16 amino acids long. V dropped 6 bases and J dropped 1 base, with 18 bases sitting between them. Germline lookup yields CDR1 MDHEN and CDR2 SYDVKM. CDR3 sequence (DNA): TGTGCCAGCAGAGCTCGGGAGGACGGCTCGAACACTGAAGCTTTCTTT. Amino acids: CASRAREDGSNTEAFF.

This clone was seen a single time. The chain uses TRBV28 and TRBJ1-4; D perhaps matches TRBD1 (5 bases). The V gene lost 5 bases and the J gene lost 4 bases, with 14 bases spanning the gap. The germline V gene encodes CDR1 MDHEN and CDR2 SYDVKM. This CDR3 is 15 amino acids long. CDR3 protein: CASSAPGVDNEKLFF. The DNA for the CDR3 is TGTGCCAGCAGTGCCCCGGGGGTAGATAATGAAAAACTGTTTTTT.

The chain is built from TRBV5-7 and TRBJ1-5, with D perhaps matching TRBD1 (5 bases). TRBV5-7 is marked as an open reading frame, function uncertain. With 0 bases removed from V and 4 bases from J, the gap between germline ends came to 8 bases. This CDR3 comprises 14 residues. The CDR3 sequence: CASSLDAGNQPQHF. The CDR3 DNA reads as TGTGCCAGCAGCTTGGACGCAGGGAATCAGCCCCAGCATTTT.

The rearrangement links TRBV18 to TRBJ1-2; D call uncertain. Germline loops: CDR1 KGHSH, CDR2 LQKENI. Trimming pared 2 bases from V and 5 bases from J, leaving 6 bases between. The CDR3 has 12 residues. CDR3 sequence: CASSPDSYGYTF. CDR3 bases: TGTGCCAGCTCACCAGACTCATATGGCTACACCTTC.

V and J are TRBV7-3 and TRBJ2-1; 12 bases line up with TRBD2. The CDR3 spans 14 residues. V was pared by 5 bases and J by 5 bases, with 1 base of the junction left unmatched. The germline gives CDR1 SGHTA, CDR2 FQGTGA. The CDR3: CASSLAGGDNEQFF. The DNA of the CDR3 is TGTGCCAGCAGCCTAGCGGGAGGGGACAATGAGCAGTTCTTC.

The chain has TRBV9 and TRBJ1-4; D is uncertain. V was cut by 4 bases and J by 7 bases, with 23 bases left in between. Germline V CDR1 and CDR2: SGDLS, YYNGEE. CDR3 length: 17 residues. The CDR3: CASSPYTGPTWGEKLFF. The CDR3 nucleotides read TGTGCCAGCAGCCCCTATACCGGACCCACTTGGGGTGAAAAACTGTTTTTT.

The gene calls are TRBV12-3 or TRBV12-4 and TRBJ2-2, with unresolved D. V shed 7 bases and J shed 7 bases, with 13 bases lying between them. The CDR3 is made up of 13 amino acids. DNA of the CDR3: TGTGCCAGCACCGTTACCTATGGCGGGGAGCTGTTTTTT. This sequence encodes CASTVTYGGELFF.